These T cell receptor beta chains were read from a single sample in a study of T cells after yellow fever vaccination. TCRdb passed the 5' RACE reads through MiXCR, listing each CDR3 protein once. The table records about 73,000 distinct CDR3 sequences, 7.5% to 9% of them present only once. The sequences come from CD8+ T cells sorted from PBMCs, collected on the day of the yellow fever booster vaccination. The receptor source for this set is a man aged 25 to 40 who received the YFV17D yellow fever vaccine. Each CDR3 is given with its conserved first and last residue. The order of the fields is clone size, V gene, J gene, D gene, CDR3 protein, CDR3 DNA. The D gene is left open where the match is weak. Clone size appears in some rows only: once, few, many, or a class for an expanded clone.

clone size: many
V gene: TRBV9
J gene: TRBJ2-7
D gene: TRBD2
CDR3 protein: CASSGGLDEQYF
CDR3 DNA: TGTGCCAGCAGCGGCGGACTAGACGAGCAGTACTTC

clone size: few
V gene: TRBV15
J gene: TRBJ1-3
D gene: -
CDR3 protein: CATSRDSVVNSGNTIYF
CDR3 DNA: TGTGCCACCAGCAGAGATTCGGTTGTTAACTCTGGAAACACCATATATTTT

clone size: -
V gene: TRBV20-1
J gene: TRBJ2-7
D gene: -
CDR3 protein: CSASSGHGVFYEQYF
CDR3 DNA: TGCAGTGCTAGCTCGGGACACGGCGTTTTCTACGAGCAGTACTTC

clone size: few
V gene: TRBV12-3/TRBV12-4
J gene: TRBJ2-3
D gene: TRBD2
CDR3 protein: CASSAAGGPDTQYF
CDR3 DNA: TGTGCCAGCAGTGCTGCGGGAGGGCCAGATACGCAGTATTTT

clone size: -
V gene: TRBV27
J gene: TRBJ2-2
D gene: TRBD1
CDR3 protein: CASSLDPGTGNTGELFF
CDR3 DNA: TGTGCCAGCAGTTTAGATCCCGGGACAGGGAACACCGGGGAGCTGTTTTTT

clone size: many
V gene: TRBV7-2
J gene: TRBJ2-5
D gene: TRBD1
CDR3 protein: CASHRGETQYF
CDR3 DNA: TGTGCCTCCCACAGGGGGGAGACCCAGTACTTC

clone size: -
V gene: TRBV6-5
J gene: TRBJ2-7
D gene: -
CDR3 protein: CASKRGQYF
CDR3 DNA: TGTGCCAGCAAAAGGGGGCAGTACTTC

clone size: -
V gene: TRBV10-3
J gene: TRBJ2-3
D gene: TRBD2
CDR3 protein: CAISGLAGGSDTQYF
CDR3 DNA: TGTGCCATCAGTGGATTAGCGGGAGGATCAGATACGCAGTATTTT

clone size: many
V gene: TRBV4-3
J gene: TRBJ2-2
D gene: -
CDR3 protein: CASSQGTGELFF
CDR3 DNA: TGCGCCAGCAGCCAAGGGACCGGGGAGCTGTTTTTT

clone size: -
V gene: TRBV9
J gene: TRBJ2-1
D gene: -
CDR3 protein: CASSPSGGSPYNEQFF
CDR3 DNA: TGTGCCAGCAGCCCAAGTGGAGGGAGCCCCTACAATGAGCAGTTCTTC

clone size: few
V gene: TRBV5-5
J gene: TRBJ2-5
D gene: TRBD2
CDR3 protein: CASSLGGVSLAEETQYF
CDR3 DNA: TGTGCCAGCAGCTTGGGAGGGGTTTCTCTAGCGGAAGAGACCCAGTACTTC

clone size: few
V gene: TRBV7-9
J gene: TRBJ1-3
D gene: -
CDR3 protein: CASSLGGGVGNTIYF
CDR3 DNA: TGTGCCAGCAGCTTAGGAGGCGGAGTTGGAAACACCATATATTTT

clone size: few
V gene: TRBV7-2
J gene: TRBJ2-1
D gene: -
CDR3 protein: CASSLAVTGMRYNEQFF
CDR3 DNA: TGTGCCAGCAGCTTAGCGGTCACAGGGATGAGGTACAATGAGCAGTTCTTC

clone size: many
V gene: TRBV5-6
J gene: TRBJ2-7
D gene: -
CDR3 protein: CASSFLALSSYEQYF
CDR3 DNA: TGTGCCAGCAGCTTTCTAGCGCTAAGCTCCTACGAGCAGTACTTC

clone size: once
V gene: TRBV28
J gene: TRBJ2-6
D gene: TRBD1
CDR3 protein: CASSTGAGANVLTF
CDR3 DNA: TGTGCCAGCAGCACAGGGGCCGGGGCCAACGTCCTGACTTTC

clone size: few
V gene: TRBV6-5
J gene: TRBJ1-1
D gene: -
CDR3 protein: CASTLGGRHTEAFF
CDR3 DNA: TGTGCCAGCACCCTGGGAGGGAGGCACACTGAAGCTTTCTTT

clone size: few
V gene: TRBV12-3/TRBV12-4
J gene: TRBJ2-7
D gene: -
CDR3 protein: CASRRTGTDYEQYF
CDR3 DNA: TGTGCCAGCAGAAGAACCGGGACGGACTACGAGCAGTACTTC

clone size: -
V gene: TRBV7-9
J gene: TRBJ2-7
D gene: -
CDR3 protein: CASSEFNEGHEQYF
CDR3 DNA: TGTGCCAGCAGCGAATTCAACGAGGGGCACGAGCAGTACTTC

clone size: -
V gene: TRBV12-3/TRBV12-4
J gene: TRBJ2-7
D gene: -
CDR3 protein: CASRAGLSYEQYF
CDR3 DNA: TGTGCCAGCAGGGCAGGGCTTTCCTACGAGCAGTACTTC

clone size: -
V gene: TRBV29-1
J gene: TRBJ2-2
D gene: -
CDR3 protein: CSVIWVNRDGRGTGELFF
CDR3 DNA: TGCAGCGTTATTTGGGTTAACCGAGACGGGCGGGGAACCGGGGAGCTGTTTTTT

clone size: many
V gene: TRBV20-1
J gene: TRBJ1-1
D gene: -
CDR3 protein: CSARDLERLGTEAFF
CDR3 DNA: TGCAGTGCTAGAGATCTGGAGCGGTTGGGCACTGAAGCTTTCTTT

clone size: many
V gene: TRBV20-1
J gene: TRBJ2-1
D gene: TRBD2
CDR3 protein: CSPSGRSSYNEQFF
CDR3 DNA: TGCAGTCCTAGCGGGAGGTCCTCCTACAATGAGCAGTTCTTC

clone size: -
V gene: TRBV5-6
J gene: TRBJ1-2
D gene: TRBD1
CDR3 protein: CASSLEDRANTF
CDR3 DNA: TGTGCCAGCAGCTTGGAGGACAGGGCTAACACCTTC

clone size: -
V gene: TRBV5-1
J gene: TRBJ2-2
D gene: -
CDR3 protein: CASNPGAVYAGELFF
CDR3 DNA: TGCGCCAGCAACCCGGGCGCTGTGTACGCCGGGGAGCTGTTTTTT

clone size: -
V gene: TRBV20-1
J gene: TRBJ1-6
D gene: -
CDR3 protein: CSARDLGVSPLHF
CDR3 DNA: TGCAGTGCTAGAGATCTTGGTGTTTCACCCCTCCACTTT

clone size: many
V gene: TRBV7-6
J gene: TRBJ2-5
D gene: -
CDR3 protein: CASTNGQPIGETQYF
CDR3 DNA: TGTGCCAGCACCAACGGACAGCCCATCGGGGAGACCCAGTACTTC

clone size: few
V gene: TRBV4-3
J gene: TRBJ2-7
D gene: -
CDR3 protein: CASSQDRAASYEQYF
CDR3 DNA: TGCGCCAGCAGCCAAGATCGGGCAGCCTCCTACGAGCAGTACTTC

clone size: few
V gene: TRBV6-4
J gene: TRBJ2-3
D gene: TRBD1
CDR3 protein: CASSDGTGGADTQYF
CDR3 DNA: TGTGCCAGCAGTGACGGGACAGGGGGCGCAGATACGCAGTATTTT

clone size: many
V gene: TRBV12-3/TRBV12-4
J gene: TRBJ2-7
D gene: -
CDR3 protein: CASSRARGLYEQYF
CDR3 DNA: TGTGCCAGCAGTCGCGCCAGGGGACTCTACGAGCAGTACTTC

clone size: few
V gene: TRBV4-3
J gene: TRBJ2-7
D gene: -
CDR3 protein: CASSQDGGYEQYF
CDR3 DNA: TGCGCCAGCAGCCAAGACGGCGGCTACGAGCAGTACTTC

clone size: few
V gene: TRBV4-2
J gene: TRBJ2-7
D gene: -
CDR3 protein: CASSQVVADEQYF
CDR3 DNA: TGTGCCAGCAGCCAAGTAGTGGCGGACGAGCAGTACTTC

clone size: many
V gene: TRBV12-3/TRBV12-4
J gene: TRBJ2-1
D gene: TRBD1
CDR3 protein: CASSLAGQDFNEQFF
CDR3 DNA: TGTGCCAGCAGTTTAGCGGGACAGGATTTCAATGAGCAGTTCTTC

clone size: -
V gene: TRBV14
J gene: TRBJ2-7
D gene: -
CDR3 protein: CASSQSPPTPYYEQYF
CDR3 DNA: TGTGCCAGCAGCCAAAGTCCCCCAACACCTTACTACGAGCAGTACTTC

clone size: few
V gene: TRBV12-3/TRBV12-4
J gene: TRBJ2-3
D gene: TRBD2
CDR3 protein: CASTGTSLGRTDTQYF
CDR3 DNA: TGTGCCAGCACGGGGACTAGCCTTGGTCGCACAGATACGCAGTATTTT

clone size: many
V gene: TRBV27
J gene: TRBJ2-5
D gene: -
CDR3 protein: CASSQGIQETQYF
CDR3 DNA: TGTGCCAGCAGTCAGGGGATTCAAGAGACCCAGTACTTC